This TCR beta chain was identified in a study of blood T cell repertoires in COVID-19. Study context: COVID-19 samples from acute and convalescent phases originated in the United States, Italy and Spain.

Generated by immunoSEQ multiplex PCR, the TCRdb table keeps only in-frame clones and is missing some. Found here are some 320,000 clones, 80% to 90% of them singletons; the top ten hold approximately 5.3%. Participants had their cohort set by participant-reported clinical history. V was trimmed by 7 bases and J by 9 bases, leaving 18 bases between them. This CDR3 is built from 13 residues. The germline V gene has CDR1 MNHEY and CDR2 SVGAGI. This chain joins TRBV6-5 and TRBJ1-1; D gene ambiguous. Material for sequencing was PBMCs or T cells enriched from blood (not recorded which). The TCR comes from a woman aged 25 to 39 who had recovered from COVID-19. The CDR3 loop reads CASTYSGEQKAFF. The CDR3, as DNA: TGTGCCAGCACCTATAGCGGGGAGCAGAAAGCTTTCTTT.